Each of the 27 T cell receptor beta chains below was sequenced from the same sample in a study of cytomegalovirus exposure and HLA in healthy donors. Use of 60 Vbeta and 13 Jbeta primers characterized the PCR. Only in-frame clones appear in the TCRdb table, and some are missing; sequencing was by immunoSEQ multiplex PCR. In the table there are under 200,000 clones, approximately 81% of which are singletons. The sequenced sample was PBMCs. Every receptor here comes from a young man in good health and CMV-seronegative.

The chain is built from TRBV4-2 and TRBJ2-1; 10 bases are shared with TRBD2. This CDR3 comprises 15 residues. Germline V gene data show CDR1 as LGHNA and CDR2 as YNFKEQ. The V and J ends lost 0 bases and 6 bases, in that order; junction bases with no gene match: 2. The CDR3 region has the DNA TGTGCCAGCAGCCAAGACGAGCGGGGGGGCAATGAGCAGTTCTTC. Protein product: CASSQDERGGNEQFF.

Notes on this clone: At one end, the junction sequence differs from germline, possibly due to a read error. V gene TRBV5-1 combines with J gene TRBJ2-7; 10 bases line up with TRBD2. The CDR3 has 16 residues. The V gene's germline CDR1 is SGHRS and CDR2 YFSETQ. Here the CDR3 DNA reads TGCGCCAGCAGCTTGGGTTCTAGCGGGGGAGATACACGTAGGGACTTC. Protein product: CASSLGSSGGDTRRDF.

The chain employs TRBV7-2 and TRBJ2-7, with 11 nucleotides matching TRBD2. Germline-derived CDR1 and CDR2 are SGHTA and FQGNSA. The CDR3 covers 15 residues. The junction had 6 bases not matched to a gene; V was cut back by 1 base and J by 7 bases. The CDR3 DNA is TGTGCCAGCAGCTTAGTAGCGGGAGGGCCCGGGGAGCAGTACTTC. Amino acid sequence: CASSLVAGGPGEQYF.

The chain links TRBV9 to TRBJ2-3; TRBD2 matches at 9 bases. Per the germline V gene, CDR1 is SGDLS and CDR2 is YYNGEE. The CDR3 covers 15 residues. V gave up 4 bases and J gave up 2 bases; unmatched junction bases: 5. The CDR3 protein is CASSLSGRTTDTQYF. The CDR3 DNA is TGTGCCAGCAGCCTTAGCGGGAGAACCACAGATACGCAGTATTTT.

The chain employs TRBV5-1 and TRBJ2-6, with D possibly matching TRBD1 (6 bases). This CDR3 has 17 amino acids. V dropped 1 base and J dropped 0 bases, with 11 bases sitting between them. CDR1 is SGHRS, CDR2 YFSETQ, per germline. The CDR3 DNA follows: TGCGCCAGCAGCTTGTTGTCAGGGGCCTCTGGGGCCAACGTCCTGACTTTC. Protein sequence: CASSLLSGASGANVLTF.

The rearrangement joins TRBV7-3 to TRBJ1-6; D might be TRBD1 (5 bases). The CDR3 sequence is 15 residues long. Germline V lookup: CDR1 SGHTA, CDR2 FQGTGA. Trimming cost V 1 base and J 7 bases, with 11 bases left between them. In DNA form, the CDR3 reads TGTGCCAGCAGCTTAAATGTGGCAGGGAATTCACCCCTCCACTTT. Amino acid sequence: CASSLNVAGNSPLHF.

V usage is TRBV4-1 and J usage is TRBJ1-2; perhaps TRBD1 as D (5 bases). Germline CDR1 is MGHRA and CDR2 is YSYEKL. The CDR3 runs 13 residues. V was trimmed by 0 bases and J by 4 bases, leaving 6 bases between them. CDR3 in DNA: TGCGCCAGCAGCCAAGAAACAGGCTATGGCTACACCTTC. Translating it yields CASSQETGYGYTF.

The V gene is TRBV29-1, the J gene TRBJ2-5; D gene unclear. The V end lost 5 bases, the J end lost 2 bases, and 12 bases lay between the germline ends. Germline V lookup: CDR1 SQVTM, CDR2 ANQGSEA. This CDR3 comprises 13 residues. The CDR3 sequence: CSVNSQRQETQYF. CDR3 in DNA: TGCAGCGTTAATTCACAAAGACAAGAGACCCAGTACTTC. The full variable domain, rest sourced from reference TRBV29-1 and TRBJ2-5, is SAVISQKPSRDICQRGTSLTIQCQVDSQVTMMFWYRQQPGQSLTLIATANQGSEATYESGFVIDKFPISRPNLTFSTLTVSNMSPEDSSIYLCSVNSQRQETQYFGPGTRLLVL.

The rearrangement uses TRBV10-1 and TRBJ2-1, with TRBD2 matching 10 bases. V lost 7 bases and J lost 5; bases outside the gene matches: 17. This CDR3 has 18 residues. The germline gives CDR1 WNHNN, CDR2 SYGVQD (reference sequence). In DNA form, the CDR3 reads TGCGCCAGCACCGCCGAGGCTAGCGGGAGTCCCCCGGACAATGAGCAGTTCTTC. This sequence encodes CASTAEASGSPPDNEQFF.

A word on this clone: At one boundary the junction diverges from the germline segment, which might be a read error. The chain combines TRBV7-9 with TRBJ1-1; D perhaps matches TRBD1 (6 bases). The length of the CDR3 is 12 residues. Germline V gene lookup returns CDR1 SEHNR and CDR2 FQNEAQ (reference sequence). The CDR3 DNA reads TGTTCCAGCAGCCAAGGGGGCACTGAAGCTTTCTTT. Its translation: CSSSQGGTEAFF.

The sample holds one count of this clone. This chain uses TRBV4-2 with TRBJ2-5; 10 bases agree with TRBD1. V lost 4 bases and J lost 5; bases outside the gene matches: 7. The CDR3 extends over 15 amino acids. Per germline, CDR1 LGHNA and CDR2 YNFKEQ. The CDR3 DNA reads TGTGCCAGCAGCCCAGGGACAGGGGATGGGGAGACCCAGTACTTC. Translated, it gives CASSPGTGDGETQYF.

V usage is TRBV5-6 and J usage is TRBJ2-7; no definite D call. V was cut by 1 base and J by 1 base, with 12 bases left in between. This CDR3 has 15 amino acids. CDR1 SGHDT and CDR2 YYEEEE come from the germline V gene. The CDR3 DNA is TGTGCCAGCAGCTTGTCGCGGAGACCTTCCTACGAGCAGTACTTC. It yields the protein CASSLSRRPSYEQYF.

The genes are TRBV27 and TRBJ2-7; D not resolved. The CDR3 length is 14 residues. In germline, CDR1 is MNHEY, CDR2 SMNVEV (reference sequence). The V gene lost 2 bases and the J gene lost 7 bases, with 15 bases spanning the gap. The CDR3 region has the DNA TGTGCCAGCAGTTTAATGGTTCCAGTCGGGGAGCAGTACTTC. This encodes CASSLMVPVGEQYF.

The J gene is TRBJ1-4, the V gene TRBV29-1; 11 bases are shared with TRBD1. Unmatched junction bases numbered 7, after V lost 5 bases and J lost 8 bases. The germline V gene encodes CDR1 SQVTM and CDR2 ANQGSEA. The CDR3 totals 14 residues. The CDR3 nucleotides are TGCAGCGTTCAAGGGACAGGGGGTTGGGAAAAACTGTTTTTT. It specifies CSVQGTGGWEKLFF.

This chain connects TRBV9 to TRBJ2-7, with D unresolved. Trimming pared 4 bases from V and 4 bases from J, leaving 15 bases between. This CDR3 contains 14 residues. Germline V gene sequence: CDR1 SGDLS, CDR2 YYNGEE. In DNA, the CDR3 is TGTGCCAGCAGCCCCCCCAGTCCCCCATACGAGCAGTACTTC. Translating it yields CASSPPSPPYEQYF.

The chain couples TRBV19 to TRBJ2-7, with D possibly being TRBD2 (6 bases). Deletions cut 3 bases from V and 7 bases from J, with 13 bases between. The CDR3 has 13 residues. The germline V gene encodes CDR1 LNHDA and CDR2 SQIVND (reference sequence). DNA of the CDR3: TGTGCCAGTAGTATTTGGTCGGGGGAAGAGCAGTACTTC. Translation gives CASSIWSGEEQYF.

The chain has TRBV5-1 and TRBJ2-1, with 8 bases matching TRBD1. CDR3 length: 14 residues. The junction had 1 base not matched to a gene; V was cut back by 1 base and J by 4 bases. The germline CDR1 and CDR2 sequences are SGHRS and YFSETQ. This CDR3 reads CASSLTGGYNEQFF. In nucleotides, the CDR3 is TGCGCCAGCAGCTTGACAGGGGGATACAATGAGCAGTTCTTC.

The CDR3 is CASSGGSGYEQYF. The CDR3 nucleotides are TGTGCCAGCAGTGGGGGCTCTGGATACGAGCAGTACTTC. This sequence joins TRBV13 and TRBJ2-7, with TRBD1 as a possible D gene (6 bases). Germline V gives CDR1 PRHDT, CDR2 FYEKMQ (reference sequence). The CDR3 has 13 amino acids. With 6 bases removed from V and 4 bases from J, the gap between germline ends came to 13 bases.

Regarding this clone: The junction and the germline gene differ at one end; a read error may be behind it. V is TRBV9 and J is TRBJ1-5, with 7 bases fitting TRBD1. The CDR3 runs 16 residues. Per germline, CDR1 SGDLS and CDR2 YYNGEE. CDR3 bases: TGTGCCAGCAGTGTAGGACAGGAACGGCAATGTCAGCCCCAGCATTTT. This codes for CASSVGQERQCQPQHF.

The chain couples TRBV28 to TRBJ2-7, with 7 bases aligning to TRBD1. The CDR3 consists of 16 residues. The V gene end was trimmed by 1 base and the J gene end by 7 bases; junction bases not matched to a gene: 13. The germline V gene has CDR1 MDHEN and CDR2 SYDVKM. The DNA of the CDR3 is TGTGCCAGCAGTTTATTTGGGCAGGGGGAGTCGAGGGAGCAGTACTTC. Protein product: CASSLFGQGESREQYF. Together with reference TRBV28 and TRBJ2-7, the CDR3 gives the full variable domain: DVKVTQSSRYLVKRTGEKVFLECVQDMDHENMFWYRQDPGLGLRLIYFSYDVKMKEKGDIPEGYSVSREKKERFSLILESASTNQTSMYLCASSLFGQGESREQYFGPGTRLTVT.

This rearrangement joins TRBV2 to TRBJ1-2, with D uncertain. The CDR3 has 12 residues. With 7 bases removed from V and 2 bases from J, the gap between germline ends came to 8 bases. Germline V gives CDR1 SNHLY, CDR2 FYNNEI. For the CDR3, the DNA is TGTGCCAGCATCACACAAAACTATGGCTACACCTTC. Translating gives CASITQNYGYTF.

The table lists this clone with a few counts. The J gene is TRBJ2-5, the V gene TRBV2; tentative D call: TRBD2 (5 bases). The germline V gene encodes CDR1 SNHLY and CDR2 FYNNEI. The CDR3 is made up of 13 amino acids. Trimming took off 7 bases at V and 0 bases at J, with 9 bases between the two ends. The CDR3 DNA is TGTGCCAGCATTCCGGGGAACCAAGAGACCCAGTACTTC. Translation: CASIPGNQETQYF.

This chain connects TRBV15 to TRBJ1-5; 7 bases match TRBD1. From germline, CDR1 is LNHNV and CDR2 YYDKDF (reference sequence). The J segment lost 0 bases and the V segment lost 6 bases, leaving 5 bases of the junction unmatched. This CDR3 region has 15 residues. CDR3 sequence (DNA): TGTGCCACCAGACCACAGGGGTATAGCAATCAGCCCCAGCATTTT. Translated: CATRPQGYSNQPQHF.

This clone turned up a few times. The V call is TRBV27, the J call TRBJ1-5; TRBD1 might be the D (5 bases). Germline V gene sequence: CDR1 MNHEY, CDR2 SMNVEV (reference sequence). V dropped 5 bases and J dropped 0 bases, with 11 bases sitting between them. The CDR3 covers 15 residues. CDR3: CASSPMGLSNQPQHF. The CDR3 region has the DNA TGTGCCAGCAGTCCCATGGGACTTAGCAATCAGCCCCAGCATTTT.

The J gene is TRBJ1-1, the V gene TRBV7-2; D is unclear. CDR3 size: 15 residues. V gave up 3 bases and J gave up 0 bases, with 11 bases separating them. CDR1 and CDR2 (germline): SGHTA, FQGNSA. The chain's CDR3 is CASSLMATLNTEAFF. As DNA, the CDR3 is TGTGCCAGCAGCTTGATGGCAACCTTGAACACTGAAGCTTTCTTT.

This clone was seen a single time. The genes are TRBV5-1 and TRBJ2-2; perhaps TRBD2 as D (5 bases). V was cut by 2 bases and J by 1 base, with 9 bases left in between. The germline V gene has CDR1 SGHRS and CDR2 YFSETQ. The CDR3 spans 15 residues. In DNA, the CDR3 is TGCGCCAGCAGCTTCCTACGGGGGAACACCGGGGAGCTGTTTTTT. Amino acids: CASSFLRGNTGELFF.

This clone has a single count. The genes are TRBV18 and TRBJ1-2; the match to TRBD1 covers 7 bases. Germline V CDR1 and CDR2: KGHSH, LQKENI. With V trimmed by 2 bases and J by 7 bases, 7 bases remained unmatched. The CDR3 has 14 residues. The CDR3 sequence is CASSPERGGFGYTF. The CDR3 DNA is TGTGCCAGCTCACCAGAGAGAGGGGGCTTTGGCTACACCTTC.